This T cell receptor (beta chain) comes out of a study of blood T cell repertoires in COVID-19. Under the authors' procedure: Amplification with reference gene primers provided the estimates of nucleated cell counts. Sequencing was performed with immunoSEQ multiplex PCR; in TCRdb, only in-frame clones are kept and a portion is missing. That table furnishes V, J and clone size, whereas the DNA furnished D and trimming. Of nearly 200,000 clones in the sample, 84% were seen once. Trimming cost V 3 bases and J 4 bases; bases outside gene matches: 4. Germline-derived CDR1 and CDR2 are LNHNV and YYDKDF (reference sequence). The CDR3 loop spans 15 amino acids.

The origin of this receptor is a man in his forties who had recovered from COVID-19. The sample was PBMCs or T cells enriched from blood (not recorded which). The V and J genes are TRBV15 and TRBJ1-4; 8 nucleotides line up with TRBD1. The CDR3 bases are TGTGCCACCAGCAGCCGGACAGGGATTAATGAAAAACTGTTTTTT. This translates into CATSSRTGINEKLFF.